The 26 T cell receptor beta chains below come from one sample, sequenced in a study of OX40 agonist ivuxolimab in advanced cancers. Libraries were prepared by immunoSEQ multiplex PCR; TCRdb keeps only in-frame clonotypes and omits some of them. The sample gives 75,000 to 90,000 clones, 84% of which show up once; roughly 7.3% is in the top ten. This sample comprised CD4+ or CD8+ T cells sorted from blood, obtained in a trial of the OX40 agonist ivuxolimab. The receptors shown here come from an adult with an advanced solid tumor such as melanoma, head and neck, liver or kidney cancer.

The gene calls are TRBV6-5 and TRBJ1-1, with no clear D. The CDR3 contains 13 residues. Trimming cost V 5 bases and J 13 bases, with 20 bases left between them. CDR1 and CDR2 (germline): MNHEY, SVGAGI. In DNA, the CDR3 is TGTGCCAGCAGTCTAGCGGCGCGTCCCCATCGTTTCTTT. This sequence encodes CASSLAARPHRFF.

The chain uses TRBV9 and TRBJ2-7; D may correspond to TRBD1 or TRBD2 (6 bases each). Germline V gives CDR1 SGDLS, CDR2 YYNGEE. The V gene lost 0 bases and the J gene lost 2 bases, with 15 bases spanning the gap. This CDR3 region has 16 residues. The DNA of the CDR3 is TGTGCCAGCAGCGTAGAGGGGGGTTTTTCCCCCTACGAGCAGTACTTC. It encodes CASSVEGGFSPYEQYF.

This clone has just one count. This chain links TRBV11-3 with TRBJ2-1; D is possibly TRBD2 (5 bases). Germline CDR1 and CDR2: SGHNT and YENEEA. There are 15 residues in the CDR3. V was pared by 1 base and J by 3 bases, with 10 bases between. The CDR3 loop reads CASSLGGVRYNEQFF. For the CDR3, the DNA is TGTGCCAGCAGCTTAGGGGGAGTACGCTACAATGAGCAGTTCTTC.

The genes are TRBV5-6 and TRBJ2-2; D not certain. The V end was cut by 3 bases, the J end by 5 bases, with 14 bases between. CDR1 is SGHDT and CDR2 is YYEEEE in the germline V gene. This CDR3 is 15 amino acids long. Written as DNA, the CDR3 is TGTGCCAGCAGCTCACCCCCGGGCGAGACCGGGGAGCTGTTTTTT. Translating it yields CASSSPPGETGELFF.

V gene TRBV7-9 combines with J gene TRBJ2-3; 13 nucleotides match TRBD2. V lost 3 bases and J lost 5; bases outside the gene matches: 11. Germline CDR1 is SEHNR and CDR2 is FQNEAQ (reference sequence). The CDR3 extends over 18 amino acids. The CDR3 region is CASSFRTSGRGIVDTQYF. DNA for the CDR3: TGTGCCAGCAGCTTCCGGACTAGCGGGAGAGGGATCGTAGATACGCAGTATTTT.

This CDR3 reads CASSLNTDTQYF. CDR3 nucleotides: TGCGCCAGCAGCTTGAACACAGATACGCAGTATTTT. The V call is TRBV5-1, the J call TRBJ2-3; D is uncertain. Per the germline V gene, CDR1 is SGHRS and CDR2 is YFSETQ. This CDR3 region has 12 residues. V was shortened by 1 base and J by 2 bases, with 2 bases between the two germline ends. The variable domain in full, with the rest retrieved from reference TRBV5-1 and TRBJ2-3, is KAGVTQTPRYLIKTRGQQVTLSCSPISGHRSVSWYQQTPGQGLQFLFEYFSETQRNKGNFPGRFSGRQFSNSRSEMNVSTLELGDSALYLCASSLNTDTQYFGPGTRLTVL.

CDR3 amino acids: CASSLIRGMDSRPKNIQYF. The CDR3 nucleotides are TGTGCCAGCAGCTTAATCCGGGGGATGGACTCGCGGCCGAAAAACATTCAGTACTTC. The V call is TRBV13, the J call TRBJ2-4, with D possibly TRBD2 on 6 matching bases. V lost 2 bases and J 4 bases, leaving 24 bases between the germline ends. CDR1 and CDR2 from the germline V gene are PRHDT and FYEKMQ (reference sequence). This CDR3 has 19 residues. Supplemented by reference TRBV13 and TRBJ2-4, the full variable domain reads AAGVIQSPRHLIKEKRETATLKCYPIPRHDTVYWYQQGPGQDPQFLISFYEKMQSDKGSIPDRFSAQQFSDYHSELNMSSLELGDSALYFCASSLIRGMDSRPKNIQYFGAGTRLSVL.

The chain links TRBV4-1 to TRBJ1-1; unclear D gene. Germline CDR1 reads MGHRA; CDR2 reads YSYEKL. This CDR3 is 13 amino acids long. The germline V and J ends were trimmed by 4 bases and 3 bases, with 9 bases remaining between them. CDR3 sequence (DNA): TGCGCCAGCAGCCTCGCGGGGTACACTGAAGCTTTCTTT. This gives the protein CASSLAGYTEAFF.

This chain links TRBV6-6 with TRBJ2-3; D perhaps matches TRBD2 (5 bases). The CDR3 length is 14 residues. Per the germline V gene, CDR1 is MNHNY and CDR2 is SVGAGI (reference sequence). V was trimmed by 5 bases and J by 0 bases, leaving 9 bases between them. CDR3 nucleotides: TGTGCCAGCAGTCTCCGGACTAGCACAGATACGCAGTATTTT. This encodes CASSLRTSTDTQYF.

The CDR3 loop is CASSLSGGGTEAFF. CDR3 DNA sequence: TGTGCCAGCAGCTTAAGCGGTGGGGGCACTGAAGCTTTCTTT. The V and J genes are TRBV7-9 and TRBJ1-1, with D perhaps TRBD1 (5 bases). Germline assignment: CDR1 SEHNR and CDR2 FQNEAQ (reference sequence). The CDR3 runs 14 residues. Trimming pared 2 bases from V and 4 bases from J, leaving 11 bases between.

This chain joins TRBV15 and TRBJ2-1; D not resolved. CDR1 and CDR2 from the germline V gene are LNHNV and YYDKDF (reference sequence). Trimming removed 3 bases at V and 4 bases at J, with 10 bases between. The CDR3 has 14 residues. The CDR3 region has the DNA TGTGCCACCAGCAGCGCAGGTTCATACAATGAGCAGTTCTTC. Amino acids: CATSSAGSYNEQFF.

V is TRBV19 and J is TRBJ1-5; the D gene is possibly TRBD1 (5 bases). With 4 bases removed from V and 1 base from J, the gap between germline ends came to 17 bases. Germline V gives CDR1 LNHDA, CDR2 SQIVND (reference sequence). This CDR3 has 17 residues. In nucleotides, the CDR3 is TGTGCCAGTAGTACCTACCCGAGGAGACAGAGCAATCAGCCCCAGCATTTT. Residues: CASSTYPRRQSNQPQHF.

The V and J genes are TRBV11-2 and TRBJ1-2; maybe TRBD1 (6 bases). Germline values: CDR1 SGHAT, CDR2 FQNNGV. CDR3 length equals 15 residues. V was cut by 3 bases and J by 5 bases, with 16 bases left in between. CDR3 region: CASSLSRGAAYGYTF. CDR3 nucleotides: TGTGCCAGCAGCTTGAGTAGGGGGGCGGCGTATGGCTACACCTTC.

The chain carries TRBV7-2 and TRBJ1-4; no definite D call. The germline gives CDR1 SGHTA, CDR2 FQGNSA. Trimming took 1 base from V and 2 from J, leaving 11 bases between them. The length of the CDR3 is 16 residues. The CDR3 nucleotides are TGTGCCAGCAGCTTAGGGCATGGGGATACTAATGAAAAACTGTTTTTT. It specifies CASSLGHGDTNEKLFF.

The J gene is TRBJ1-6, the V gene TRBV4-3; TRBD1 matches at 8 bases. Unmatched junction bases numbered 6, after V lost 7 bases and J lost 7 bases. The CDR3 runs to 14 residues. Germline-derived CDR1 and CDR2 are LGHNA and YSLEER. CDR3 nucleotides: TGCGCCAGCACCCCAGGGGACAGGAATTCACCCCTCCACTTT. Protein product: CASTPGDRNSPLHF.

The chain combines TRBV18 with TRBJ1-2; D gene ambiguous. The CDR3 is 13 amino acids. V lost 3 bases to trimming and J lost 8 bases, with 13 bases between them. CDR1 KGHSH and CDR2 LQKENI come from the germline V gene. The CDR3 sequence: CASSPGSYGGYTF. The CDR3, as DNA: TGTGCCAGCTCACCGGGGTCCTACGGGGGCTACACCTTC.

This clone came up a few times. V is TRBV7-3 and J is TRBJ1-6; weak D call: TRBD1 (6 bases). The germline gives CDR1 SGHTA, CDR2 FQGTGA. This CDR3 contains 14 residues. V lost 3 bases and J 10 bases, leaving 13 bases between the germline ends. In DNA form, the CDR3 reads TGTGCCAGCAGCTTCAGGGGCTCTGGGTCACCCCTCCACTTT. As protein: CASSFRGSGSPLHF.

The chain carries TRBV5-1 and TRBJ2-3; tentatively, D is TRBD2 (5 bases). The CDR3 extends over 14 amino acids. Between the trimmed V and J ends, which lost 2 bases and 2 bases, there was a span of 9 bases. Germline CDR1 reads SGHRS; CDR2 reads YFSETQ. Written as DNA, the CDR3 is TGCGCCAGCAGCTTAGGCGGGTACACAGATACGCAGTATTTT. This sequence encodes CASSLGGYTDTQYF.

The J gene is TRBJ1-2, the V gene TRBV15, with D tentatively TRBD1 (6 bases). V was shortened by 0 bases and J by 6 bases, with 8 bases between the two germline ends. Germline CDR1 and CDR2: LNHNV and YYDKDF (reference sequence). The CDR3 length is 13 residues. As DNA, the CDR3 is TGTGCCACCAGCAGAGAGGAGGGGGATGGCTACACCTTC. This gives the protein CATSREEGDGYTF.

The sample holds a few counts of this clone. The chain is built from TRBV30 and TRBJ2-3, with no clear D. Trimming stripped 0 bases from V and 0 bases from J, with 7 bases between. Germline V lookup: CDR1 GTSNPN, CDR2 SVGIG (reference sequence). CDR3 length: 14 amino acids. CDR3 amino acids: CAWSVGQSTDTQYF. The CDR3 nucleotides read TGTGCCTGGAGTGTCGGGCAGAGCACAGATACGCAGTATTTT.

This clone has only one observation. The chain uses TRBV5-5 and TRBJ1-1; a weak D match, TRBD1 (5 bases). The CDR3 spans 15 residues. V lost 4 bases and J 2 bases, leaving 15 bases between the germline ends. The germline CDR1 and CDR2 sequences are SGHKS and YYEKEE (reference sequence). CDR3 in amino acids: CASSPIGAPNTEAFF. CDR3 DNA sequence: TGTGCCAGCAGCCCCATTGGGGCCCCAAACACTGAAGCTTTCTTT.

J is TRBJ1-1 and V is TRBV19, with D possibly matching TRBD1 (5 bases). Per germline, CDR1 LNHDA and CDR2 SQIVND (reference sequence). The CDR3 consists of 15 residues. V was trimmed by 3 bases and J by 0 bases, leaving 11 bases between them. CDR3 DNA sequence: TGTGCCAGTAGTATGGGGGAGATATTGAACACTGAAGCTTTCTTT. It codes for CASSMGEILNTEAFF.

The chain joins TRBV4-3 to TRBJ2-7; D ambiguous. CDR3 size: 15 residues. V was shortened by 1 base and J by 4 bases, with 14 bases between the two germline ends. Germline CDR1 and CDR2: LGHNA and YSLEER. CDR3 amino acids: CASSQVYLGEYEQYF. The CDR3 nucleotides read TGCGCCAGCAGCCAAGTATATCTCGGCGAGTACGAGCAGTACTTC.

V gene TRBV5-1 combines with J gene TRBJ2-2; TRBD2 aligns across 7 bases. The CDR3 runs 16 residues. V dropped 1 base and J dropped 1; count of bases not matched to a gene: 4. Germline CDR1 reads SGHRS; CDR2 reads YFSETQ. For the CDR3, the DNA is TGCGCCAGCAGCTTGATCTCTAGCGGGAACACCGGGGAGCTGTTTTTT. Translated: CASSLISSGNTGELFF. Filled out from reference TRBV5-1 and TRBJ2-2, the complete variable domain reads KAGVTQTPRYLIKTRGQQVTLSCSPISGHRSVSWYQQTPGQGLQFLFEYFSETQRNKGNFPGRFSGRQFSNSRSEMNVSTLELGDSALYLCASSLISSGNTGELFFGEGSRLTVL.

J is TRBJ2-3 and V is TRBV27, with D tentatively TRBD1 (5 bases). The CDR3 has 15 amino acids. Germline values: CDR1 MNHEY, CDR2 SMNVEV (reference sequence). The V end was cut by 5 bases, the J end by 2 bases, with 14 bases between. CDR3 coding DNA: TGTGCCAGCAGTCCCTTTGGCAGGGTCACAGATACGCAGTATTTT. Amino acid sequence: CASSPFGRVTDTQYF.

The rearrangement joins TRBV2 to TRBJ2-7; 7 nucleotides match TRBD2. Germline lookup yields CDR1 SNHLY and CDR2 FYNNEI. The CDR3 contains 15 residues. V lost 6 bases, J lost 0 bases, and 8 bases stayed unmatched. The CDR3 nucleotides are TGTGCCAGCAGCCGGGAAGCGGGGAGCTCCTACGAGCAGTACTTC. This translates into CASSREAGSSYEQYF.